These 6 T cell receptor beta chains were all obtained from the same sample, sequenced in a study of shared clonotypes between healthy human individuals. Assay: immunoSEQ multiplex PCR; the TCRdb copy retains only in-frame clones and omits some. Of some 1,400,000 clones listed, approximately 97% were seen once; the top ten hold roughly 1.2%. The sequencing sample was made of naive CD4+ T cells sorted from blood. As for subset: CD45RA+ positively selected. All receptors derive from a man aged 25-45 years in good health.

V is TRBV7-9 and J is TRBJ2-2, with 10 bases fitting TRBD2. The CDR3 covers 16 residues. The germline V gene has CDR1 SEHNR and CDR2 FQNEAQ (reference sequence). Losses at the gene ends were 4 bases for V and 2 bases for J; bases not matched to a gene: 4. The CDR3 spells CASSWTSGLNTGELFF. The CDR3 DNA follows: TGTGCCAGCAGCTGGACTAGCGGATTAAACACCGGGGAGCTGTTTTTT.

The rearrangement links TRBV2 to TRBJ2-2; 8 bases match TRBD2. The trim removed 4 bases at V and 7 bases at J, leaving 8 bases unmatched. CDR3 length: 15 amino acids. CDR1 is SNHLY and CDR2 is FYNNEI in the germline V gene. The CDR3 coding sequence is TGTGCCAGCAGTGCGCTAGCGGGCTGGGGCGGGGAGCTGTTTTTT. It translates to CASSALAGWGGELFF.

Comment on this clone: The same CDR3 also results from other DNA sequences found in this sample. This rearrangement joins TRBV28 to TRBJ2-7; D might be TRBD2 (5 bases). Trimming left V 8 bases short and J 0 bases short, with 14 bases between. The CDR3 is made up of 14 amino acids. Germline V gene lookup returns CDR1 MDHEN and CDR2 SYDVKM. CDR3 sequence (DNA): TGTGCCAGCTCCCCGGGTGGGAGCTCCTACGAGCAGTACTTC. This sequence encodes CASSPGGSSYEQYF.

The chain recombines TRBV27 with TRBJ2-1, with 9 bases lining up with TRBD1. This CDR3 spans 14 amino acids. The V and J ends lost 3 bases and 8 bases, in that order; junction bases with no gene match: 5. CDR1 is MNHEY and CDR2 is SMNVEV in the germline V gene (reference sequence). The CDR3 loop reads CASSLSRDRDEQFF. The DNA of the CDR3 is TGTGCCAGCAGTTTGTCCCGGGACAGGGATGAGCAGTTCTTC.

This clone was observed once. The chain carries TRBV5-1 and TRBJ2-7; D uncertain. The CDR3 totals 14 residues. Deletions cut 0 bases from V and 3 bases from J, with 10 bases between. Germline CDR1 and CDR2: SGHRS and YFSETQ. In DNA, the CDR3 is TGCGCCAGCAGCTTGGCACCCTTCGGCTACGAGCAGTACTTC. Amino acids: CASSLAPFGYEQYF.

The J gene is TRBJ1-5, the V gene TRBV28; D might be TRBD1 (6 bases). This CDR3 is built from 16 residues. The V end was cut by 5 bases, the J end by 5 bases, with 19 bases between. CDR1 is MDHEN and CDR2 is SYDVKM in the germline V gene. The CDR3 nucleotides read TGTGCCAGCAGTACTTCATCGGACAGATACGATCAGCCCCAGCATTTT. Translation gives CASSTSSDRYDQPQHF.